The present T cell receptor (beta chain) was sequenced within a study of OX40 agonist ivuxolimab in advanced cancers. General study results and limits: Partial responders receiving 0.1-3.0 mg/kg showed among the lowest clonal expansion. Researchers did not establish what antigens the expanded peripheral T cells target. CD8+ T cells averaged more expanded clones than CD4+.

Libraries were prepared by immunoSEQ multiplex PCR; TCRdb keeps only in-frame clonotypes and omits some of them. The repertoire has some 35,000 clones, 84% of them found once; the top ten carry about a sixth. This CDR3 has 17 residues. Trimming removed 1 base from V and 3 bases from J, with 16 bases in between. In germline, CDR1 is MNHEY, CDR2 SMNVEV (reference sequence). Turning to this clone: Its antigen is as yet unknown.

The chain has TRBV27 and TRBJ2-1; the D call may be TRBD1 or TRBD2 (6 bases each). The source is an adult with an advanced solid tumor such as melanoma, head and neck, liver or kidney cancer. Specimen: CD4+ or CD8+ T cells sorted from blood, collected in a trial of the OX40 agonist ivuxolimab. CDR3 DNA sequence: TGTGCCAGCAGTTTATGGGCAGGACAGACTAGCTACAATGAGCAGTTCTTC. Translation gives CASSLWAGQTSYNEQFF.